This T cell receptor (beta chain) was recorded in a study of molecular identifiers for immune sequencing clone quantification. Findings and caveats of the study: Clones above 20 RNA copies contained over 99% of effector molecules and under 1% of naive molecules.

From the PCR reads, TCRdb called clonotypes with MiXCR, one entry per CDR3 protein. Here the sample spans under 350,000 distinct CDR3 sequences, under 25% being singletons. The CDR3 spans 13 residues. Germline CDR1 and CDR2: SEHNR and FQNEAQ (reference sequence). V dropped 3 bases and J dropped 6 bases, with 10 bases sitting between them. Naive CD8 T cell sorting was performed on the CD8+CD4-CCR7+CD45RA+ phenotype. This clonotype came up many times. As yet, its antigen is unknown. This receptor was taken from a human donor in good health. Some libraries in this study had Jurkat cell RNA spiked in. The rearrangement joins TRBV7-9 to TRBJ2-3; D gene ambiguous. The material sequenced was naive CD8+ T cells from blood, with Jurkat cell RNA spiked in. Noted subset: FACS-sorted CD8+CD4-CCR7+CD45RA+ naive T cells. The CDR3 region has the DNA TGTGCCAGCAGCTTTATGCCCGGGGATACGCAGTATTTT. Translation: CASSFMPGDTQYF.